This T cell receptor (beta chain) was sequenced in a study of shared clonotypes between healthy human individuals. About the study: Donor ages ranged 18 to 49 years: a couple of women, a few men. Three plates each covered CD4 naive and memory; CD8 naive two, CD8 memory one.

Germline-derived CDR1 and CDR2 are KGHSH and LQKENI. V gave up 6 bases and J gave up 0 bases; unmatched junction bases: 8. CDR3 length equals 16 residues. Genomic DNA per cell subset filled all wells of several immunoSEQ plates. Data came from immunoSEQ multiplex PCR; TCRdb stores just in-frame clones and leaves some out. The sample has 2 million to 2.5 million clones, approximately 93% seen once; the top ten hold about 0.41%. This TCR came from a man in his late teens or twenties in good health. Some clones in this sample may be carry-over from other donors' samples. The sample comprised naive CD4+ T cells from PBMCs. Subset specified: CD45RA+ positively selected. The chain employs TRBV18 and TRBJ1-3, with TRBD1 matching 7 bases. CDR3 region: CASSPNRGDSGNTIYF. The CDR3 region has the DNA TGTGCCAGCTCTCCCAACAGGGGAGACTCTGGAAACACCATATATTTT.